Listed below are T cell receptor beta chains from one sample, sequenced in a study of cytomegalovirus exposure and HLA in healthy donors. Using immunoSEQ multiplex PCR, the repertoire was profiled, and TCRdb retains in-frame clones only, with some absent. The sample consists of about 37,000 clones, 60% to 70% of them appearing once. The sequencing input was PBMCs. The receptor set was obtained from a man between 40 and 49 years old in good health and CMV-seronegative. CDR3s include the opening cysteine and the closing phenylalanine or tryptophan. Fields, in order: D gene, V gene, J gene, clone size, CDR3 protein, CDR3 DNA. D genes are given only for firm matches. Size is omitted from some rows. Given values are once, few, many or a class for expanded clones.

NA	TRBV13	TRBJ1-4	NA	CASSLWPNEKLFF	TGTGCCAGCAGCTTATGGCCGAATGAAAAACTGTTTTTT
NA	TRBV29-1	TRBJ1-2	NA	CSVPPEAGGYTF	TGCAGCGTCCCCCCTGAGGCGGGTGGCTACACCTTC
NA	TRBV19	TRBJ1-5	few	CASSIGVMISNQPQHF	TGTGCCAGTAGTATAGGAGTCATGATTAGCAATCAGCCCCAGCATTTT
NA	TRBV7-9	TRBJ1-4	NA	CASSLQTGVGEKLFF	TGTGCCAGCAGCCTCCAGACGGGGGTAGGGGAAAAACTGTTTTTT
TRBD2	TRBV6-6	TRBJ2-1	NA	CASSHSGGAYEQFF	TGTGCCAGCAGCCATAGCGGGGGGGCGTATGAGCAGTTCTTC
TRBD1	TRBV7-8	TRBJ1-5	NA	CASSYQGGQPQHF	TGTGCCAGCAGCTACCAGGGGGGTCAGCCCCAGCATTTT
TRBD1	TRBV2	TRBJ1-1	NA	CASSELTGADEAFF	TGTGCCAGCAGTGAGCTGACAGGGGCGGATGAAGCTTTCTTT
NA	TRBV6-1	TRBJ1-1	once	CASRISTGFGTEAFF	TGTGCCAGCAGAATTAGTACTGGATTCGGGACTGAAGCTTTCTTT
TRBD2	TRBV2	TRBJ2-3	few	CASSAGTSGGANTDTQYF	TGTGCCAGCAGTGCGGGGACTAGCGGGGGGGCTAACACAGATACGCAGTATTTT
TRBD2	TRBV28	TRBJ2-3	NA	CASSLTSGFADTQYF	TGTGCCAGCAGCCTGACTAGCGGGTTCGCAGATACGCAGTATTTT
NA	TRBV30	TRBJ1-5	NA	CAWKGASNQPQHF	TGTGCCTGGAAAGGGGCGAGCAATCAGCCCCAGCATTTT
NA	TRBV6-1	TRBJ1-1	NA	CASRDSRNTEAFF	TGTGCCAGCAGGGACAGTAGGAACACTGAAGCTTTCTTT
TRBD1	TRBV10-3	TRBJ1-2	NA	CAISTSRDRDNYGYTF	TGTGCCATCAGTACTTCCCGGGACAGGGATAACTATGGCTACACCTTC
NA	TRBV30	TRBJ1-1	NA	CAWSATGNTEAFF	TGTGCCTGGAGTGCGACGGGGAACACTGAAGCTTTCTTT
TRBD1	TRBV4-2	TRBJ2-7	once	CASSHVLQGASSYEQYF	TGTGCCAGCAGCCATGTCCTGCAGGGGGCGAGCTCCTACGAGCAGTACTTC
TRBD1	TRBV5-1	TRBJ2-5	NA	CASKGQVETQYF	TGCGCCAGCAAGGGACAGGTAGAGACCCAGTACTTC
NA	TRBV21-1	TRBJ1-1	few	CASSREGVTEAFF	TGTGCCAGCAGCAGAGAGGGGGTCACTGAAGCTTTCTTT
TRBD2	TRBV15	TRBJ2-7	NA	CATSREVLADRYEQYF	TGTGCCACCAGCAGAGAGGTACTAGCGGACCGCTACGAGCAGTACTTC
NA	TRBV29-1	TRBJ1-2	NA	CSVESGTYGYTF	TGCAGCGTTGAGTCGGGGACATATGGCTACACCTTC
TRBD1	TRBV15	TRBJ1-4	NA	CATSLNRGTNEKLFF	TGTGCCACCAGCCTAAACAGGGGCACTAATGAAAAACTGTTTTTT
NA	TRBV5-1	TRBJ1-1	NA	CASSLDRATYTEAFF	TGCGCCAGCAGCTTGGACAGGGCTACCTACACTGAAGCTTTCTTT
NA	TRBV6-5	TRBJ1-5	NA	CASRRVAGALQHF	TGTGCCAGCCGGAGGGTAGCGGGGGCACTCCAGCATTTT
TRBD1	TRBV29-1	TRBJ1-2	NA	CSVAGGGNYGYTF	TGCAGCGTTGCAGGGGGAGGTAACTATGGCTACACCTTC
TRBD1	TRBV7-6	TRBJ2-7	NA	CASSLVGTGGEQYF	TGTGCCAGCAGCTTAGTGGGGACAGGAGGCGAGCAGTACTTC
TRBD2	TRBV11-2	TRBJ2-1	NA	CASSLTSGGANEQFF	TGTGCCAGCAGCCTCACTAGCGGGGGGGCCAATGAGCAGTTCTTC
TRBD1	TRBV6-5	TRBJ1-4	NA	CASSSRQGMTEKLFF	TGTGCCAGCAGTTCCCGACAGGGGATGACTGAAAAACTGTTTTTT
TRBD1	TRBV12-5	TRBJ1-1	NA	CASGLGQTDENTEAFF	TGTGCTAGTGGCCTGGGACAGACAGACGAGAACACTGAAGCTTTCTTT
NA	TRBV30	TRBJ2-3	NA	CAWNTRAIGTDTQYF	TGTGCCTGGAATACTAGAGCTATTGGAACAGATACGCAGTATTTT
TRBD1	TRBV6-1	TRBJ2-6	NA	CASSGQGYSGANVLTF	TGTGCCAGCAGTGGACAGGGGTACTCTGGGGCCAACGTCCTGACTTTC
NA	TRBV7-9	TRBJ2-2	NA	CASSLVQGMIGELFF	TGTGCCAGCAGCTTAGTCCAGGGAATGATCGGGGAGCTGTTTTTT
TRBD1	TRBV28	TRBJ2-7	NA	CASSADRGYEQYF	TGTGCCAGCAGTGCGGACAGGGGCTACGAGCAGTACTTC
TRBD1	TRBV28	TRBJ2-2	NA	CASSLNRGRGGELFF	TGTGCCAGCAGTTTAAACAGGGGGCGAGGCGGGGAGCTGTTTTTT